This T cell receptor beta chain comes out of a study of early T cells in non-severe SARS-CoV-2 infection. Across the whole study: Whole-blood bulk RNA, unsorted, was sequenced, and chains were unpaired.

In the library, individual cDNA molecules carried attached unique molecular identifiers. Each CDR3 protein gets one entry after TCRdb re-called the 5' RACE reads with MiXCR. Among approximately 42,000 distinct CDR3 sequences listed, around 6.9% were seen once. This clonotype was seen repeatedly, ten times or more. Its specificity is unknown. Findings and limits, study-wide: Reliance on VDJdb matching favored anti-spike CD8 responses; private and CD4 specificities were missed.

This CDR3 contains 14 residues. Trimming took 1 base from V and 8 from J; bases not matched to a gene: 6. Germline CDR1 reads SQVTM; CDR2 reads ANQGSEA. This rearrangement joins TRBV29-1 to TRBJ1-4; 8 bases map to TRBD1. The clonotype was recovered from an adult who was a healthcare worker with PCR-confirmed SARS-CoV-2 infection or an uninfected control (not recorded which). The sequencing input was whole blood. CDR3 in amino acids: CSVEGTGSEEKLFF. The DNA of the CDR3 is TGCAGCGTTGAAGGGACAGGGTCTGAAGAAAAACTGTTTTTT.